This T cell receptor (beta chain) was sequenced in a study of blood T cell repertoires in COVID-19. About the research overall: Samples came from the United States, Italy and Spain, spanning acute and convalescent COVID-19. Sources were T cells, B-cell-depleted T cells, or PBMCs; the material itself was cDNA or gDNA.

Sequenced by immunoSEQ multiplex PCR; TCRdb stores in-frame clones only, minus some. The data contain about 100,000 clones, 85% to 90% of them seen just once; the ten biggest clones take up under 5.5%. This receptor was identified in a human donor in a cohort sampled during active COVID-19. The material sequenced was peripheral blood.

CDR3 coding DNA: TGTGCCAGCAGTTACTCATCGGGAGGGGTGGAGACCCAGTACTTC. It yields the protein CASSYSSGGVETQYF. J is TRBJ2-5 and V is TRBV6-2 or TRBV6-3, with 8 bases fitting TRBD2. The ends lost 0 bases at V and 5 bases at J; junction bases unmatched: 5. The CDR3 totals 15 residues. Germline V gives CDR1 MNHEY, CDR2 SVGEGT.